One T cell receptor beta chain is described in this entry. Its specificity is not known. Profiling relied on immunoSEQ multiplex PCR, and the TCRdb table lists in-frame clones only, not all of them. The sample contains approximately 30,000 clones, about 82% of which appear only once. The sample is drawn from a study of T cell repertoires in ileal Crohn's disease. Turning to the study itself: Operated complications were stricturing disease (61%) and penetrating disease (around 40%). Findings of the study overall: Compared with CD4 T cells, sorted CD8 cells carried more expanded clones.

CDR1 is SGHTA, CDR2 FQGNSA, per germline. Trimming took off 5 bases at V and 11 bases at J, with 16 bases between the two ends. The CDR3 consists of 13 residues. Sequenced sample: ileal tissue. This TCR came from an adult with Crohn's disease. The rearrangement uses TRBV7-2 and TRBJ2-1; weak D call: TRBD2 (6 bases). The CDR3: CASSLTSPRKQFF. In DNA form, the CDR3 reads TGTGCCAGCAGCCTCACTAGCCCCCGGAAGCAGTTCTTC.